This entry is about one TCR beta chain. The antigen remains undetermined. V dropped 0 bases and J dropped 6; count of bases not matched to a gene: 13. The germline gives CDR1 SGHNT, CDR2 YYREEE (reference sequence). The CDR3 is 19 amino acids. PCR employed 60 Vbeta and 13 Jbeta primers. Produced via immunoSEQ multiplex PCR; TCRdb's table is partial and in-frame only. The sample includes 100,000 or so clones, 70% to 85% of them seen just once. These data are taken from a study of cytomegalovirus exposure and HLA in healthy donors. Findings of the study overall: The authors listed 180 or so TCR beta chains as cytomegalovirus-associated.

The clonotype originates from a man aged 18 to 30 in good health and CMV-seronegative. The genes are TRBV5-4 and TRBJ2-3; 13 bases fit TRBD2. The specimen sequenced was PBMCs. DNA for the CDR3: TGTGCCAGCAGCTTGGCAAGGACTAGCGGGAGCCCGGGACGGGATACGCAGTATTTT. It specifies CASSLARTSGSPGRDTQYF. Based on the CDR3 plus reference TRBV5-4 and TRBJ2-3, the full variable domain is ETGVTQSPTHLIKTRGQQVTLRCSSQSGHNTVSWYQQALGQGPQFIFQYYREEENGRGNFPPRFSGLQFPNYSSELNVNALELDDSALYLCASSLARTSGSPGRDTQYFGPGTRLTVL.